This TCR beta chain is from a study of STAT3 mutations in large granular lymphocyte leukemia. Notes on the study in general: At least one immunodominant TCR beta clonotype appeared in every T-cell large granular lymphocyte leukemia patient.

Generated by immunoSEQ multiplex PCR, the TCRdb table keeps only in-frame clones and is missing some. The data contain fewer than 8,000 clones, around 75% of them singletons. This clone appeared a few times. Its antigen is unidentified. Germline CDR1 is GTSNPN and CDR2 is SVGIG (reference sequence). V shed 3 bases and J 3 bases; nucleotides not matched to a gene: 10. The CDR3 length is 15 residues. This rearrangement joins TRBV30 to TRBJ2-7; 8 bases line up with TRBD2. Specimen: peripheral blood mononuclear cells. This TCR derives from a woman in her 40s with T-cell large granular lymphocyte leukemia. Some clones in this sample may be carry-over from other donors' samples. CDR3 sequence (DNA): TGTGCCTGGAGAGTAACGGGGGGGAACCTCTACGAGCAGTACTTC. This codes for CAWRVTGGNLYEQYF.